This T cell receptor beta chain stems from a study of blood T cell repertoires in COVID-19. Data came from immunoSEQ multiplex PCR; TCRdb stores just in-frame clones and leaves some out. Of 70,000 to 85,000 clones listed, about four fifths are singletons. Trimming removed 6 bases from V and 4 bases from J; junction bases left unmatched: 2. Germline V CDR1 and CDR2: MNHEY, SVGAGI. CDR3 length equals 14 residues. The sequencing sample was made of peripheral blood. The chain recombines TRBV6-5 with TRBJ2-3; 12 bases fit TRBD2. This receptor was obtained from a human donor in a cohort sampled during active COVID-19. The CDR3 region has the DNA TGTGCCAGCAGGACTAGCGGGGGTTCAGATACGCAGTATTTT. It encodes CASRTSGGSDTQYF.